The T cell receptor beta chain described here comes from a study of Graves' ophthalmopathy and Graves' hyperthyroidism. Recruitment covered hyperthyroidism patients aged 18 to 65 whose new diagnosis was of under 2 months' duration. Investigators amplified TCR beta CDR3 regions from RNA transcripts. RT-PCR was first run with HTBI primers, then multiplex PCR in a second round. TCRdb used MiXCR to reprocess the multiplex PCR reads, holding one entry per CDR3 protein. Altogether roughly 400,000 distinct CDR3 sequences are present, about a sixth being singletons, with the ten largest covering roughly 2.4%. This clonotype was recorded many times. V lost 6 bases and J lost 7; bases outside the gene matches: 12. This CDR3 comprises 15 residues.

V and J are TRBV12-3 or TRBV12-4 and TRBJ2-5, with 9 bases that match TRBD1. The sequence was collected from an adult woman with stable Graves' hyperthyroidism. The sample comprised peripheral blood. The CDR3 is CASSLTTGGGRTQYF. For the CDR3, the DNA is TGTGCCAGCAGCCTTACCACAGGGGGCGGAAGGACCCAGTACTTC.